Listed below are T cell receptor beta chains from one sample, sequenced in a study of PD-L1 blockade in urothelial cancer. Using immunoSEQ multiplex PCR, the repertoire was profiled, and TCRdb retains in-frame clones only, with some absent. The table has 50,000 or so clones, roughly 86% seen once. The source material was PBMCs, sampled around atezolizumab (anti-PD-L1) treatment. The source of these receptors is a man aged 60 to 69 with urothelial cancer. CDR3s include the opening cysteine and the closing phenylalanine or tryptophan. Fields, in order: clone size, D gene, V gene, J gene, CDR3 protein, CDR3 DNA. The D gene is left open where the match is weak. Clone size is given for some rows only: seen once, a few or many times, or a class if the clone is expanded.

clone_size: NA
d_call: TRBD1
v_call: TRBV11-2
j_call: TRBJ2-7
cdr3_aa: CASSWRQGEGEQYF
cdr3_nt: TGTGCCAGCAGCTGGAGACAGGGAGAAGGCGAGCAGTACTTC

clone_size: once
d_call: TRBD1
v_call: TRBV11-2
j_call: TRBJ2-5
cdr3_aa: CASSLNRGGETQYF
cdr3_nt: TGTGCCAGCAGCTTGAACAGGGGCGGGGAGACCCAGTACTTC

clone_size: once
d_call: NA
v_call: TRBV7-2
j_call: TRBJ2-2
cdr3_aa: CASSPFGSGSGTGELFF
cdr3_nt: TGTGCCAGCAGCCCATTCGGGTCGGGTTCCGGCACCGGGGAGCTGTTTTTT

clone_size: NA
d_call: TRBD2
v_call: TRBV5-1
j_call: TRBJ2-3
cdr3_aa: CASSLGTSRTDTQYF
cdr3_nt: TGCGCCAGCAGCTTAGGGACTAGTAGGACAGATACGCAGTATTTT

clone_size: NA
d_call: TRBD1
v_call: TRBV18
j_call: TRBJ2-7
cdr3_aa: CASSGQGAVEQYF
cdr3_nt: TGTGCCAGCTCCGGACAGGGGGCGGTCGAGCAGTACTTC

clone_size: NA
d_call: TRBD1
v_call: TRBV19
j_call: TRBJ2-6
cdr3_aa: CASSKDRRTTSGANVLTF
cdr3_nt: TGTGCCAGTAGTAAGGACAGGCGTACAACCTCTGGGGCCAACGTCCTGACTTTC

clone_size: NA
d_call: NA
v_call: TRBV4-1
j_call: TRBJ1-4
cdr3_aa: CASSQPETGTNEKLFF
cdr3_nt: TGCGCCAGCAGCCAACCAGAGACGGGAACTAATGAAAAACTGTTTTTT

clone_size: NA
d_call: NA
v_call: TRBV5-1
j_call: TRBJ1-1
cdr3_aa: CASTGVLGAGTEAFF
cdr3_nt: TGCGCCAGCACCGGGGTTTTGGGGGCAGGTACTGAAGCTTTCTTT

clone_size: NA
d_call: TRBD1
v_call: TRBV4-1
j_call: TRBJ2-7
cdr3_aa: CASSQDDRAFYEQYF
cdr3_nt: TGCGCCAGCAGCCAAGACGACAGGGCCTTCTACGAGCAGTACTTC

clone_size: NA
d_call: TRBD2
v_call: TRBV4-2
j_call: TRBJ2-1
cdr3_aa: CASSQDGGTSGGSSYNEQFF
cdr3_nt: TGTGCCAGCAGCCAAGACGGCGGGACTAGCGGGGGGAGCTCCTACAATGAGCAGTTCTTC

clone_size: NA
d_call: NA
v_call: TRBV21-1
j_call: TRBJ2-7
cdr3_aa: CASSKTPRWSLYEQYF
cdr3_nt: TGTGCCAGCAGCAAAACCCCGCGATGGAGCTTGTACGAGCAGTACTTC

clone_size: NA
d_call: NA
v_call: TRBV25-1
j_call: TRBJ2-5
cdr3_aa: CASSELGENQETQYF
cdr3_nt: TGTGCCAGCAGTGAATTGGGAGAGAACCAAGAGACCCAGTACTTC

clone_size: NA
d_call: TRBD1
v_call: TRBV5-4
j_call: TRBJ2-2
cdr3_aa: CASSPDRATNTGELFF
cdr3_nt: TGTGCCAGCAGCCCTGACAGGGCTACGAACACCGGGGAGCTGTTTTTT

clone_size: NA
d_call: NA
v_call: TRBV6-1
j_call: TRBJ1-2
cdr3_aa: CASSEALGGAAYYGYTF
cdr3_nt: TGTGCCAGCAGTGAAGCCCTCGGAGGGGCCGCCTACTATGGCTACACCTTC

clone_size: once
d_call: NA
v_call: TRBV2
j_call: TRBJ1-5
cdr3_aa: CASSEAGQPQHF
cdr3_nt: TGTGCCAGCAGTGAGGCTGGTCAGCCCCAGCATTTT